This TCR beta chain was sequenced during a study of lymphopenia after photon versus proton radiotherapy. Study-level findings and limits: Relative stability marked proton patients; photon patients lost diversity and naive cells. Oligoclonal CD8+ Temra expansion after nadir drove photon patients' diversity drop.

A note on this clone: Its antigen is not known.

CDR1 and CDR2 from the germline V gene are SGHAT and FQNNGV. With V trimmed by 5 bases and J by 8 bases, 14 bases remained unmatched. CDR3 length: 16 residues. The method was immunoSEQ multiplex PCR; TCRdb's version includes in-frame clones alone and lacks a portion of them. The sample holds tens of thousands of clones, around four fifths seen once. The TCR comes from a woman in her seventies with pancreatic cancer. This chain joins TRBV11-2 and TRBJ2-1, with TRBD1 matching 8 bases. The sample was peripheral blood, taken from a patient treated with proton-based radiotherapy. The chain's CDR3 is CASSPGRGLFMDEQFF. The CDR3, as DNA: TGTGCCAGCAGCCCCGGCAGGGGGCTGTTTATGGATGAGCAGTTCTTC.